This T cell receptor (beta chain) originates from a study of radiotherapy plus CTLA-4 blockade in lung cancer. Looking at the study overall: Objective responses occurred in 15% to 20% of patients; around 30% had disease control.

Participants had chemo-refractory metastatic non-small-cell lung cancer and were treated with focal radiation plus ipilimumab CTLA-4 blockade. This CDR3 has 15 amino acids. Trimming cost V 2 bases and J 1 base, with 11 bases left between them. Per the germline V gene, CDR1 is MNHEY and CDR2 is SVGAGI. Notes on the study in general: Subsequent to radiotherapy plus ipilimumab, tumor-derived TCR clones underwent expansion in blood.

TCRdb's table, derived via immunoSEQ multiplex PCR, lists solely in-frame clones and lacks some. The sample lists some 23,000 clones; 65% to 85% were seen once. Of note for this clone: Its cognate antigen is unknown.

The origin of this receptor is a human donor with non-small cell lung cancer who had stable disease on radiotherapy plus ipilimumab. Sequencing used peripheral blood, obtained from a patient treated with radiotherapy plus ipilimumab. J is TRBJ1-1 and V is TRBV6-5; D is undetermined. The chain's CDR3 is CASSYMRAGNTEAFF. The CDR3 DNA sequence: TGTGCCAGCAGTTACATGAGGGCGGGGAACACTGAAGCTTTCTTT.